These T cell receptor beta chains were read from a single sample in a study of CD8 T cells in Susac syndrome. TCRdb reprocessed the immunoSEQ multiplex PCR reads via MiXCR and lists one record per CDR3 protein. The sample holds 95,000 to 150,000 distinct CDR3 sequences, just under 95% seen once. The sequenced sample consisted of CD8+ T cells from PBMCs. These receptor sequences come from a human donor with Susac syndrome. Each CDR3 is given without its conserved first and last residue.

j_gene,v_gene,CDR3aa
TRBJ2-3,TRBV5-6,ASTQDGTLPSTDTQY
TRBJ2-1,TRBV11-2,ASSSRTGALNEQF
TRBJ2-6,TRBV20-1,SARDTPSSGANVLT
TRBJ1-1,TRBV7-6,ASSLTPDRSTEAF
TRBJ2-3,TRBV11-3,ASAYGTTDTQY
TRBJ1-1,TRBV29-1,STYRDTEAF
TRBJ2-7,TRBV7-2,ASSLQGAHEQY
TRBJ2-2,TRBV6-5,ASSYGSSVGELF
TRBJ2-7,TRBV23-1,ASSFHGTGRDEQY
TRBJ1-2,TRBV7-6,ASRSGQGSGYT
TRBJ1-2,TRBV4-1,ASSQEGFGAASYGYT
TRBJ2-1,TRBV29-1,SVETLPRQLEQF
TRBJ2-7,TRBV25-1,ASSVGPGQGNYEQY
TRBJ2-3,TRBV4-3,ASSPRDGGITDTQY
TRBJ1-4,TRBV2,ASSVGGTNEKLF
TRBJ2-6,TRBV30,AWSVGQGLGANVLT
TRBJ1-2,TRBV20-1,SASRGERDGYT
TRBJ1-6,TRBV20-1,SAATRDRLTYNSPLH
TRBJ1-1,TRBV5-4,ASSLGGERKDF
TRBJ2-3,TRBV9,ASSPRGAPADTQY
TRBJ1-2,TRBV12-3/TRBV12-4,ASSSWSHYGYT
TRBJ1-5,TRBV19,ASSTWTGGQPQH
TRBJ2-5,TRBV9,ASSVGAGGHETQY
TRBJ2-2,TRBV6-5,ASSYRGATGELF
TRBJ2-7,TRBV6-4,ASTGQGLSYEQY
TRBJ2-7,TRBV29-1,SVDDRGHEQY
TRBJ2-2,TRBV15,ATSSFRDSNTGELF
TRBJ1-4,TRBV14,ASSQQTAYNEKLF
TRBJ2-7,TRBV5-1,ASSTGDRLIYEQY
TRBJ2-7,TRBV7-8,ASSLAQGAGYEQY
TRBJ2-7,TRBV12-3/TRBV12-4,ASSFQGGQGYYEQY
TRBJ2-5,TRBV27,ASSPPGGGETQY
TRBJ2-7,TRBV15,ATSGKGQGRYEQY
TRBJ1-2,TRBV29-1,SVEGGYT
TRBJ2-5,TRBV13,ASSTGLAGETQY
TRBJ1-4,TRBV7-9,ASSTYDEKLF
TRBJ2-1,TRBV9,ASSARGAGSYNEQF
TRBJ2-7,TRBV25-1,ASSEGPEQY
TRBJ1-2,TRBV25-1,ASSEWAVIDYGYT
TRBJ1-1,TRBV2,ASTRGVSGLNTEAF
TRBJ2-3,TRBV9,ASSRMITSTDTQY
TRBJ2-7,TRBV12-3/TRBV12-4,ASSSGGYEQY